This entry lists 11 T cell receptor beta chains sequenced from one sample in a study of OX40 agonist ivuxolimab in advanced cancers. The repertoire was sequenced with immunoSEQ multiplex PCR; TCRdb's copy has only in-frame clones and lacks some. Of approximately 120,000 clones in the sample, 85% to 95% were seen once. The specimen was CD4+ or CD8+ T cells sorted from blood, collected in a trial of the OX40 agonist ivuxolimab. Receptors originate from an adult with an advanced solid tumor such as melanoma, head and neck, liver or kidney cancer.

This chain joins TRBV7-9 and TRBJ2-2; 8 bases line up with TRBD2. V was pared by 3 bases and J by 4 bases, with 10 bases of the junction left unmatched. The germline CDR1 and CDR2 sequences are SEHNR and FQNEAQ (reference sequence). The CDR3 totals 17 residues. CDR3: CASSFFPGGPSTGELFF. The CDR3 DNA sequence: TGTGCCAGCAGCTTCTTCCCGGGAGGGCCCAGCACCGGGGAGCTGTTTTTT.

The chain recombines TRBV4-1 with TRBJ2-5; TRBD2 might be the D (7 bases). TRBJ2-7 matches the DNA end more closely, so the J call is doubtful. CDR1 MGHRA and CDR2 YSYEKL come from the germline V gene. CDR3 length: 17 amino acids. The CDR3 nucleotides are TGCGCCAGCAGCCAAGGAGGTGGCGGGGGCACACCGTACGAGCAGTACTTC. Amino acid sequence: CASSQGGGGGTPYEQYF.

Notes on this clone: One junction end disagrees with the germline gene, perhaps due to a read error. The J gene is TRBJ2-1, the V gene TRBV5-4; D ambiguous. CDR3 length: 14 residues. CDR1 SGHNT and CDR2 YYREEE come from the germline V gene (reference sequence). The CDR3 sequence is CASSLRYPDNEQFF. CDR3 bases: TGTGCCAGCAGCTTGCGGTATCCCGACAATGAACAGTTCTTC.

The V call is TRBV7-3, the J call TRBJ2-1; possible D gene TRBD1, 6 bases. V was trimmed by 5 bases and J by 10 bases, leaving 12 bases between them. CDR3 length: 12 residues. Germline V gene data show CDR1 as SGHTA and CDR2 as FQGTGA. The CDR3 DNA reads TGTGCCAGCAGCCCAAGTACAGGGGAGCAGTTCTTC. Its protein is CASSPSTGEQFF.

The CDR3 coding sequence is TGCGCCAGCAGTGGGATTTCCTACGAGCAGTACTTC. Translating it yields CASSGISYEQYF. The rearrangement joins TRBV10-2 to TRBJ2-7; no definite D call. This CDR3 has 12 amino acids. Germline V gene data show CDR1 as WSHSY and CDR2 as SAAADI. The V end lost 4 bases, the J end lost 1 base, and 5 bases lay between the germline ends.

The chain joins TRBV7-3 to TRBJ2-7; D gene uncertain. CDR3 size: 15 residues. CDR1 and CDR2 (germline): SGHTA, FQGTGA. V lost 2 bases to trimming and J lost 3 bases, with 14 bases between them. The CDR3 reads CASSLFGGRDYEQYF. CDR3 bases: TGTGCCAGCAGCTTATTCGGCGGCCGAGACTACGAGCAGTACTTC.

This chain connects TRBV27 to TRBJ2-1; D may be TRBD1 (6 bases). Germline V lookup: CDR1 MNHEY, CDR2 SMNVEV (reference sequence). This CDR3 has 13 amino acids. Trimming cost V 1 base and J 6 bases, with 7 bases left between them. The CDR3 spells CASSLYRVNEQFF. The CDR3 DNA is TGTGCCAGCAGTTTATACAGGGTCAATGAGCAGTTCTTC.

In this sample, this clone turned up a few times. The chain is built from TRBV6-1 and TRBJ2-2, with 11 bases that match TRBD2. CDR3 length: 17 residues. V lost 1 base to trimming and J lost 8 bases; unmatched junction nucleotides: 9. Germline loops: CDR1 MNHNS, CDR2 SASEGT. As DNA, the CDR3 is TGTGCCAGCAGTGAAGTTGCTAGCGGGAGGCCGTGGGGGGAGCTGTTTTTT. Translation gives CASSEVASGRPWGELFF.

The CDR3 bases are TGTGCCAGCAGCGTAGGAGGACAGCTGAACACTGAAGCTTTCTTT. It specifies CASSVGGQLNTEAFF. The chain uses TRBV9 and TRBJ1-1, with D tentatively TRBD1 (6 bases). CDR1 is SGDLS, CDR2 YYNGEE, per germline. Trimming took 0 bases from V and 0 from J, leaving 9 bases between them. The CDR3 is 15 amino acids.

The chain is built from TRBV6-6 and TRBJ2-7; D is uncertain. CDR1 and CDR2 (germline): MNHNY, SVGAGI (reference sequence). V lost 11 bases and J 1 base, leaving 15 bases between the germline ends. The CDR3 spans 13 residues. This CDR3 reads CAVVRSGSYEQYF. In DNA, the CDR3 is TGTGCCGTCGTGAGGAGTGGGTCCTACGAGCAGTACTTC.

This clone was seen only once. V gene TRBV15 combines with J gene TRBJ2-5; possibly TRBD1 for D (5 bases). Trimming removed 0 bases from V and 5 bases from J, with 16 bases in between. The germline V gene encodes CDR1 LNHNV and CDR2 YYDKDF (reference sequence). CDR3 size: 16 residues. The DNA of the CDR3 is TGTGCCACCAGCAGAGATGGTAGGGGTAGGGGTGAGACCCAGTACTTC. Translated, it gives CATSRDGRGRGETQYF. Full variable domain (outside the CDR3, taken from reference TRBV15 and TRBJ2-5): DAMVIQNPRYQVTQFGKPVTLSCSQTLNHNVMYWYQQKSSQAPKLLFHYYDKDFNNEADTPDNFQSRRPNTSFCFLDIRSPGLGDTAMYLCATSRDGRGRGETQYFGPGTRLLVL.